These 21 T cell receptor beta chains share one sample of origin, sequenced in a study of CD8+ T cells in alopecia areata. Reverse transcription of extracted RNA yielded cDNA, which provided the sequencing template. Method: immunoSEQ multiplex PCR; TCRdb's copy keeps in-frame clones and lacks some. The table has around 160,000 clones, less than 70% seen once; the top ten hold approximately 15%. Treatment denoted: oral pan-JAK inhibitor, 5-10 mg twice daily. The sample here was CD4+ T cells sorted from blood, taken at week 24, from a patient treated with tofacitinib. These receptors all come from a human donor with alopecia areata.

V gene TRBV29-1 combines with J gene TRBJ2-1; 12 bases map to TRBD2. The CDR3 runs 16 residues. Germline V gene data show CDR1 as SQVTM and CDR2 as ANQGSEA. J lost 7 bases, V lost 1 base, and 8 bases had no gene match. Written as DNA, the CDR3 is TGCAGCGTTGAAGGAGCTAGCGGGGGGGCGTTGAATGAGCAGTTCTTC. Encoded protein: CSVEGASGGALNEQFF.

The chain employs TRBV7-9 and TRBJ2-2; D might be TRBD2 (5 bases). Germline V gene data show CDR1 as SEHNR and CDR2 as FQNEAQ (reference sequence). The ends were cut back, 2 bases at V and 3 bases at J, with 10 bases in the middle. This CDR3 has 15 amino acids. CDR3: CASSLRSRDTGELFF. The CDR3 coding sequence is TGTGCCAGCAGCTTAAGGTCGAGGGACACCGGGGAGCTGTTTTTT.

Here the CDR3 reads CASSSTDRSHEQYF. CDR3 sequence (DNA): TGCGCCAGCAGCTCGACGGACAGGAGCCACGAGCAGTACTTC. This sequence joins TRBV5-1 and TRBJ2-7; TRBD1 aligns across 7 bases. Germline values: CDR1 SGHRS, CDR2 YFSETQ. J was trimmed by 5 bases and V by 3 bases; bases with no gene match: 8. CDR3 length equals 14 residues. The full variable domain, rest sourced from reference TRBV5-1 and TRBJ2-7, is KAGVTQTPRYLIKTRGQQVTLSCSPISGHRSVSWYQQTPGQGLQFLFEYFSETQRNKGNFPGRFSGRQFSNSRSEMNVSTLELGDSALYLCASSSTDRSHEQYFGPGTRLTVT.

The chain employs TRBV6-5 and TRBJ2-5; D may be TRBD2 (6 bases). Germline lookup yields CDR1 MNHEY and CDR2 SVGAGI. This CDR3 spans 15 amino acids. V was cut by 4 bases and J by 2 bases, with 14 bases left in between. Here the CDR3 reads CASSSGGTLQETQYF. CDR3 bases: TGTGCCAGCAGTTCCGGAGGGACTCTTCAAGAGACCCAGTACTTC.

This clone was observed a few times. J is TRBJ2-3 and V is TRBV5-1; 9 positions match TRBD2. Trimming took 3 bases from V and 0 from J; bases not matched to a gene: 5. Germline V CDR1 and CDR2: SGHRS, YFSETQ. There are 16 residues in the CDR3. The CDR3 DNA follows: TGCGCCAGCAGCTCCTCTAGCGGGACTAGCACAGATACGCAGTATTTT. Protein sequence: CASSSSSGTSTDTQYF.

The chain links TRBV4-1 to TRBJ2-7; D is ambiguous. The ends were cut back, 2 bases at V and 5 bases at J, with 10 bases in the middle. CDR1 MGHRA and CDR2 YSYEKL come from the germline V gene. The CDR3 length is 13 residues. CDR3 amino acids: CASSQPNKDEQYF. Written as DNA, the CDR3 is TGCGCCAGCAGCCAACCTAACAAGGACGAGCAGTACTTC.

This clone was found a few times. The rearrangement links TRBV18 to TRBJ1-2, with D possibly TRBD1 on 6 matching bases. V lost 3 bases and J 4 bases, leaving 15 bases between the germline ends. The CDR3 loop spans 15 amino acids. Germline V lookup: CDR1 KGHSH, CDR2 LQKENI. CDR3 in amino acids: CASSPSQGYSYGYTF. The CDR3 nucleotides are TGTGCCAGCTCACCCTCACAGGGCTACTCCTATGGCTACACCTTC.

This clone was observed a few times. This sequence joins TRBV28 and TRBJ2-3; D gene ambiguous. This CDR3 region has 14 residues. Per the germline V gene, CDR1 is MDHEN and CDR2 is SYDVKM. V lost 6 bases and J lost 1, with 11 bases in between. For the CDR3, the DNA is TGTGCCAGCAGACCATTTAGGGGCACAGATACGCAGTATTTT. Its translation: CASRPFRGTDTQYF.

The V and J genes are TRBV5-1 and TRBJ2-5; TRBD2 might be the D (6 bases). Germline lookup yields CDR1 SGHRS and CDR2 YFSETQ. CDR3 length: 14 residues. Trimming shortened V by 4 bases and J by 1 base, and 11 bases separated the two germline ends. CDR3 DNA sequence: TGCGCCAGCAGCCGCGGGACTGCCCAAGAGACCCAGTACTTC. Its protein product is CASSRGTAQETQYF.

As regards this clone: Other DNA sequences of this sample code for an identical CDR3. V is TRBV30 and J is TRBJ1-6; D is unresolved. Trimming removed 3 bases from V and 7 bases from J, with 10 bases in between. The CDR3 has 13 amino acids. The germline V gene has CDR1 GTSNPN and CDR2 SVGIG (reference sequence). Here the CDR3 reads CAWRVQLNSPLHF. The CDR3 DNA follows: TGTGCCTGGAGGGTACAGCTGAATTCACCCCTCCACTTT.

V and J are TRBV30 and TRBJ2-3; 11 bases line up with TRBD2. Unmatched junction bases numbered 3, after V lost 1 base and J lost 3 bases. CDR3 length equals 15 residues. Germline V gives CDR1 GTSNPN, CDR2 SVGIG (reference sequence). For the CDR3, the DNA is TGTGCCTGGAGTGCGGGACTAGCGGAGACAGATACGCAGTATTTT. It yields the protein CAWSAGLAETDTQYF. The full variable domain, its missing parts supplied by reference TRBV30 and TRBJ2-3, is SQTIHQWPATLVQPVGSPLSLECTVEGTSNPNLYWYRQAAGRGLQLLFYSVGIGQISSEVPQNLSASRPQDRQFILSSKKLLLSDSGFYLCAWSAGLAETDTQYFGPGTRLTVL.

This clone was seen a few times. V gene TRBV29-1 combines with J gene TRBJ2-7; either TRBD1 or TRBD2 may supply D (5 bases each). V gave up 5 bases and J gave up 4 bases, with 15 bases separating them. Germline V CDR1 and CDR2: SQVTM, ANQGSEA. The CDR3 is 13 residues long. This CDR3 reads CSVQPGTVYEQYF. As DNA, the CDR3 is TGCAGCGTTCAACCCGGGACGGTTTACGAGCAGTACTTC.

V is TRBV13 and J is TRBJ2-7; 8 bases agree with TRBD1. The CDR3 contains 18 residues. V gave up 5 bases and J gave up 6 bases; unmatched junction bases: 21. Germline lookup yields CDR1 PRHDT and CDR2 FYEKMQ (reference sequence). The CDR3 reads CASSLDLSLGQAMVEQYF. The CDR3 DNA sequence: TGTGCCAGCAGCCTCGACCTTTCCCTGGGACAGGCCATGGTCGAGCAGTACTTC.

The rearrangement links TRBV5-1 to TRBJ2-3; weak D call: TRBD2 (5 bases). This CDR3 is 16 amino acids long. The V end lost 0 bases, the J end lost 5 bases, and 16 bases lay between the germline ends. The V gene's germline CDR1 is SGHRS and CDR2 YFSETQ. The CDR3 loop is CASSLASAFEGDTQYF. CDR3 in DNA: TGCGCCAGCAGCTTGGCGTCCGCCTTCGAGGGAGATACGCAGTATTTT.

The chain's CDR3 is CASSEQGTYGYTF. The CDR3 bases are TGTGCCAGCAGTGAGCAGGGAACCTATGGCTACACCTTC. The rearrangement uses TRBV2 and TRBJ1-2, with TRBD1 as a possible D gene (5 bases). Between the trimmed V and J ends, which lost 3 bases and 4 bases, there was a span of 9 bases. CDR1 is SNHLY, CDR2 FYNNEI, per germline. This CDR3 has 13 amino acids.

In its sample, this clone was seen a few times. The chain uses TRBV7-9 and TRBJ2-7; D possibly corresponds to TRBD1 (6 bases). The CDR3 loop spans 16 amino acids. The V gene lost 5 bases and the J gene lost 0 bases, with 17 bases spanning the gap. From germline, CDR1 is SEHNR and CDR2 FQNEAQ (reference sequence). CDR3 amino acids: CASSPRQLGGSYEQYF. As DNA, the CDR3 is TGTGCCAGCAGCCCCCGCCAGCTAGGGGGCTCCTACGAGCAGTACTTC. Full variable domain (remainder filled in from reference TRBV7-9 and TRBJ2-7): DTGVSQNPRHKITKRGQNVTFRCDPISEHNRLYWYRQTLGQGPEFLTYFQNEAQLEKSRLLSDRFSAERPKGSFSTLEIQRTEQGDSAMYLCASSPRQLGGSYEQYFGPGTRLTVT.

V and J are TRBV19 and TRBJ2-1; 10 bases agree with TRBD1. CDR3 length: 15 residues. The germline gives CDR1 LNHDA, CDR2 SQIVND (reference sequence). Germline trimming cut 9 bases from V and 1 base from J; bases unmatched to any gene: 6. CDR3 sequence reads: CASVPGQGSYNEQFF. The CDR3, as DNA: TGTGCCAGCGTACCGGGACAGGGGTCCTACAATGAGCAGTTCTTC.

This chain joins TRBV5-1 and TRBJ1-1; tentative D call: TRBD1 (5 bases). Germline assignment: CDR1 SGHRS and CDR2 YFSETQ. Deletions cut 0 bases from V and 1 base from J, with 13 bases between. The CDR3 consists of 16 residues. The CDR3 DNA reads TGCGCCAGCAGCTTGGTTAGGGGATCGCGGAACACTGAAGCTTTCTTT. Translation gives CASSLVRGSRNTEAFF.

The genes are TRBV30 and TRBJ1-4; D is unresolved. Germline loops: CDR1 GTSNPN, CDR2 SVGIG (reference sequence). The CDR3 runs to 15 residues. The V end lost 3 bases, the J end lost 0 bases, and 11 bases lay between the germline ends. The DNA for the CDR3 is TGTGCCTGGAGACAGTCCTTTGCAACTAATGAAAAACTGTTTTTT. Protein: CAWRQSFATNEKLFF.

The table lists this clone with a few counts. This CDR3 reads CASSEALSAAIPYEQYF. Written as DNA, the CDR3 is TGTGCCAGCAGTGAAGCGCTCTCGGCAGCGATCCCCTACGAGCAGTACTTC. This chain uses TRBV2 with TRBJ2-7; the D is unclear. Trimming pared 0 bases from V and 2 bases from J, leaving 17 bases between. CDR1 is SNHLY and CDR2 is FYNNEI in the germline V gene. This CDR3 comprises 17 residues.

The J gene is TRBJ1-2, the V gene TRBV4-1; no firm D call. The CDR3 spans 15 residues. Trimming stripped 2 bases from V and 7 bases from J, with 17 bases between. The germline V gene encodes CDR1 MGHRA and CDR2 YSYEKL. CDR3 coding DNA: TGCGCCAGCAGCCAATTCGGGAGCCTCATCGTTGGCTACACCTTC. Its translation is CASSQFGSLIVGYTF.